Below are 24 T cell receptor beta chains sequenced from a single sample in a study of cytomegalovirus exposure and HLA in healthy donors. This PCR relied on a set of 60 Vbeta primers and 13 Jbeta primers. TCRdb keeps only in-frame clones here, not all; method: immunoSEQ multiplex PCR. The sample records roughly 160,000 clones, roughly 79% being singletons. Sequences were obtained from PBMCs. Every receptor here comes from a woman aged 45-65 years in good health and CMV-seronegative.

The chain carries TRBV6-6 and TRBJ2-5; D gene ambiguous. Germline CDR1 and CDR2: MNHNY and SVGAGI (reference sequence). The CDR3 contains 14 residues. V was clipped by 7 bases and J by 2 bases, with 14 bases between them. This chain's CDR3 is CASISARPQETQYF. The DNA of the CDR3 is TGTGCCAGCATTTCGGCCAGGCCTCAAGAGACCCAGTACTTC.

The chain has TRBV5-8 and TRBJ2-1, with 8 bases fitting TRBD2. CDR1 is SGHTS, CDR2 YDEGEE, per germline. This CDR3 has 16 amino acids. V was pared by 6 bases and J by 3 bases, with 11 bases of the junction left unmatched. CDR3 in DNA: TGTGCCAGCATCCCCAGGTCGGGACTAGTCTACAATGAGCAGTTCTTC. It translates to CASIPRSGLVYNEQFF.

The J gene is TRBJ2-3, the V gene TRBV7-2; TRBD2 agrees at 7 bases. The CDR3 has 14 residues. The V segment lost 4 bases and the J segment 4 bases; nucleotides outside the gene matches: 5. CDR1 is SGHTA, CDR2 FQGNSA, per germline. CDR3 in amino acids: CASSWGGSPDTQYF. Written as DNA, the CDR3 is TGTGCCAGCAGCTGGGGCGGGAGTCCAGATACGCAGTATTTT.

CDR3 bases: TGCGCCAGCAGCTTGGCACCAGATGGAAACACCATATATTTT. This encodes CASSLAPDGNTIYF. J is TRBJ1-3 and V is TRBV5-1; D unclear. The CDR3 spans 14 residues. Per the germline V gene, CDR1 is SGHRS and CDR2 is YFSETQ. The V end was cut by 0 bases, the J end by 3 bases, with 7 bases between. The full variable domain, completed using reference TRBV5-1 and TRBJ1-3, is KAGVTQTPRYLIKTRGQQVTLSCSPISGHRSVSWYQQTPGQGLQFLFEYFSETQRNKGNFPGRFSGRQFSNSRSEMNVSTLELGDSALYLCASSLAPDGNTIYFGEGSWLTVV.

DNA of the CDR3: TGTGCCAGCAGCCAAAAGGTAGCGGGCGATGAGACCCAGTACTTC. Its protein product is CASSQKVAGDETQYF. This chain uses TRBV4-2 with TRBJ2-5, with 7 bases fitting TRBD2. CDR3 size: 15 residues. V lost 2 bases to trimming and J lost 5 bases; unmatched junction nucleotides: 8. CDR1 is LGHNA, CDR2 YNFKEQ, per germline.

The rearrangement joins TRBV27 to TRBJ2-3; 7 bases map to TRBD2. The germline V gene has CDR1 MNHEY and CDR2 SMNVEV (reference sequence). V lost 7 bases and J lost 3; bases outside the gene matches: 13. There are 16 residues in the CDR3. The CDR3 DNA reads TGTGCCAGCACCGCGGGACCGGGAGGTGGGACAGATACGCAGTATTTT. Residues: CASTAGPGGGTDTQYF.

Concerning this clone itself: The junction differs from germline at one of its ends, possibly a read error. The chain recombines TRBV7-9 with TRBJ1-4; D is perhaps TRBD1 (5 bases). Germline CDR1 and CDR2: SEHNR and FQNEAQ (reference sequence). The CDR3 has 16 amino acids. Here the CDR3 DNA reads TGTTCCAGCAGCTTTGGTAGTCCGGGGGTTAATGAAAAACTGTTTTTT. This translates into CSSSFGSPGVNEKLFF.

V and J are TRBV5-6 and TRBJ2-1; 10 bases fit TRBD2. This CDR3 has 14 amino acids. V trimming: 6 bases; J trimming: 10 bases; junction bases outside the gene matches: 10. Germline V gene lookup returns CDR1 SGHDT and CDR2 YYEEEE. Here the CDR3 reads CASTLAGASREQFF. DNA for the CDR3: TGTGCCAGCACGCTAGCGGGGGCCTCTCGGGAGCAGTTCTTC.

The rearrangement uses TRBV29-1 and TRBJ2-7, with D unclear. V lost 2 bases to trimming and J lost 2 bases, with 7 bases between them. Germline CDR1 and CDR2: SQVTM and ANQGSEA. This CDR3 contains 12 residues. In nucleotides, the CDR3 is TGCAGCGTTGAAAATAGAGCCTACGAGCAGTACTTC. It is translated as CSVENRAYEQYF.

CDR3 amino acids: CASSLAGGGPQHF. The CDR3, as DNA: TGTGCCAGCAGTCTTGCCGGGGGAGGGCCCCAGCATTTT. The chain carries TRBV25-1 and TRBJ1-5, with D possibly being TRBD1 (5 bases). The length of the CDR3 is 13 residues. In germline, CDR1 is MGHDK, CDR2 SYGVNS. V lost 5 bases and J 9 bases, leaving 14 bases between the germline ends.

This clone was seen a single time. The CDR3 DNA reads TGCAGCGTTGATGGCGTGGGGACCCGGGGGGCTTTCTTT. Translated: CSVDGVGTRGAFF. V gene TRBV29-1 combines with J gene TRBJ1-1, with D possibly TRBD1 on 5 matching bases. The germline V gene has CDR1 SQVTM and CDR2 ANQGSEA. This CDR3 contains 13 residues. Trimming pared 3 bases from V and 11 bases from J, leaving 19 bases between.

The rearrangement links TRBV4-3 to TRBJ2-1; 9 bases align to TRBD2. This CDR3 spans 17 amino acids. Germline V lookup: CDR1 LGHNA, CDR2 YSLEER. V dropped 1 base and J dropped 0; count of bases not matched to a gene: 4. CDR3 amino acids: CASSQVAGGSSYNEQFF. For the CDR3, the DNA is TGCGCCAGCAGCCAAGTTGCGGGAGGGAGCTCCTACAATGAGCAGTTCTTC.

V and J are TRBV19 and TRBJ2-1, with 8 bases fitting TRBD2. Germline trimming cut 2 bases from V and 6 bases from J; bases unmatched to any gene: 6. CDR3 length: 15 amino acids. Germline CDR1 is LNHDA and CDR2 is SQIVND (reference sequence). In nucleotides, the CDR3 is TGTGCCAGTAGTATATCCGGGAGGGCGCCCAATGAGCAGTTCTTC. Amino acid sequence: CASSISGRAPNEQFF.

The V and J genes are TRBV11-3 and TRBJ1-1, with no clear D. Germline assignment: CDR1 SGHNT and CDR2 YENEEA. This CDR3 is 10 amino acids long. Trimming cost V 2 bases and J 10 bases, with 5 bases left between them. The CDR3 spells CASSLSGAFF. The CDR3 DNA reads TGTGCCAGCAGCTTATCGGGAGCTTTCTTT.

The chain is built from TRBV5-1 and TRBJ1-4; 7 bases align to TRBD1. V trimming: 0 bases; J trimming: 4 bases; junction bases outside the gene matches: 6. The CDR3 is made up of 16 amino acids. Germline CDR1 is SGHRS and CDR2 is YFSETQ. The CDR3 reads CASSLEGQAFNEKLFF. The CDR3 DNA reads as TGCGCCAGCAGCTTGGAAGGACAGGCCTTTAATGAAAAACTGTTTTTT.

This clone was counted once. The chain combines TRBV27 with TRBJ1-1; D unclear. CDR3 length: 13 residues. V shed 3 bases and J shed 2 bases, with 7 bases lying between them. Germline V lookup: CDR1 MNHEY, CDR2 SMNVEV (reference sequence). The CDR3 DNA reads as TGTGCCAGCAGTTTCAGCGGTAACACTGAAGCTTTCTTT. Its translation: CASSFSGNTEAFF.

The chain has TRBV9 and TRBJ1-4, with 7 bases that match TRBD1. This CDR3 contains 15 residues. The germline V gene encodes CDR1 SGDLS and CDR2 YYNGEE. The ends lost 3 bases at V and 7 bases at J; junction bases unmatched: 9. The CDR3 loop is CASSETGAKGEKLFF. CDR3 sequence (DNA): TGTGCCAGCAGCGAAACAGGGGCGAAGGGTGAAAAACTGTTTTTT.

V and J are TRBV7-2 and TRBJ2-7; unclear D gene. V gave up 1 base and J gave up 1 base, with 8 bases separating them. The CDR3 is made up of 14 amino acids. Germline CDR1 is SGHTA and CDR2 is FQGNSA. The CDR3: CASSLGPSSYEQYF. The DNA of the CDR3 is TGTGCCAGCAGCTTAGGTCCCAGTTCCTACGAGCAGTACTTC.

As regards this clone: One end of the junction fails to match germline, which may point to a read error. The rearrangement uses TRBV7-9 and TRBJ1-5; a weak D match, TRBD1 (5 bases). There are 14 residues in the CDR3. Germline V gene lookup returns CDR1 SEHNR and CDR2 FQNEAQ (reference sequence). The CDR3 nucleotides read TGTTCCAGCAGCCAGGACAAGTCCAATCAGCCCCAGCATTTT. This codes for CSSSQDKSNQPQHF.

J is TRBJ1-2 and V is TRBV4-2, with 7 positions matching TRBD1. The CDR3 loop spans 14 amino acids. Germline V gene sequence: CDR1 LGHNA, CDR2 YNFKEQ. The J segment lost 4 bases and the V segment lost 1 base, leaving 3 bases of the junction unmatched. The CDR3, as DNA: TGTGCCAGCAGCCAAGGGGACAGCTTCTATGGCTACACCTTC. Amino acids: CASSQGDSFYGYTF.

This chain links TRBV7-9 with TRBJ1-1; the D gene is possibly TRBD1 (5 bases). The CDR3 loop spans 13 amino acids. Germline V lookup: CDR1 SEHNR, CDR2 FQNEAQ (reference sequence). The V end lost 4 bases, the J end lost 4 bases, and 10 bases lay between the germline ends. Here the CDR3 reads CASSSGGVTEAFF. Here the CDR3 DNA reads TGTGCCAGCAGCTCGGGGGGGGTCACTGAAGCTTTCTTT.

The genes are TRBV7-9 and TRBJ2-4, with D possibly TRBD2 on 6 matching bases. Germline CDR1 reads SEHNR; CDR2 reads FQNEAQ (reference sequence). The CDR3 loop spans 14 amino acids. Trimming stripped 0 bases from V and 3 bases from J, with 6 bases between. The CDR3, as DNA: TGTGCCAGCAGCTTAGCGACTAGCAAAAACATTCAGTACTTC. It codes for CASSLATSKNIQYF. Filled out from reference TRBV7-9 and TRBJ2-4, the complete variable domain reads DTGVSQNPRHKITKRGQNVTFRCDPISEHNRLYWYRQTLGQGPEFLTYFQNEAQLEKSRLLSDRFSAERPKGSFSTLEIQRTEQGDSAMYLCASSLATSKNIQYFGAGTRLSVL.

The chain combines TRBV7-9 with TRBJ1-1; 8 nucleotides agree with TRBD1. The CDR3 length is 16 residues. Germline assignment: CDR1 SEHNR and CDR2 FQNEAQ (reference sequence). V lost 7 bases, J lost 2 bases, and 12 bases stayed unmatched. The CDR3 DNA reads as TGTGCCAGCACCCGGGCAGGGGGCTTCTTTAACACTGAAGCTTTCTTT. It is translated as CASTRAGGFFNTEAFF.

V usage is TRBV5-5 and J usage is TRBJ1-1; D not resolved. Trimming shortened V by 2 bases and J by 4 bases, and 9 bases separated the two germline ends. This CDR3 is 13 amino acids long. Germline CDR1 reads SGHKS; CDR2 reads YYEKEE (reference sequence). The CDR3 nucleotides are TGTGCCAGCAGCTTAGGTACGGGCACTGAAGCTTTCTTT. The encoded protein is CASSLGTGTEAFF. Full variable domain (outside the CDR3, taken from reference TRBV5-5 and TRBJ1-1): DAGVTQSPTHLIKTRGQQVTLRCSPISGHKSVSWYQQVLGQGPQFIFQYYEKEERGRGNFPDRFSARQFPNYSSELNVNALLLGDSALYLCASSLGTGTEAFFGQGTRLTVV.